This T cell receptor beta chain was identified during a study of blood T cell repertoires in COVID-19. Original processing notes: Amplifying reference gene primers gave estimates of nucleated cell counts. Libraries were prepared by immunoSEQ multiplex PCR; TCRdb keeps only in-frame clonotypes and omits some of them. V, J and clone size are those of that table, while D and trimming were read from the DNA. This table holds approximately 160,000 clones, about 86% found once. V lost 3 bases and J lost 8, with 10 bases in between. There are 12 residues in the CDR3. The material sequenced was PBMCs or T cells enriched from blood (not recorded which). The chain links TRBV12-3 or TRBV12-4 to TRBJ1-2; D is ambiguous. The receptor was derived from a man in his fifties or sixties who had recovered from COVID-19. This CDR3 is CASSLIGGGYTF. The CDR3 DNA is TGTGCCAGCAGTTTGATTGGCGGGGGCTACACCTTC.